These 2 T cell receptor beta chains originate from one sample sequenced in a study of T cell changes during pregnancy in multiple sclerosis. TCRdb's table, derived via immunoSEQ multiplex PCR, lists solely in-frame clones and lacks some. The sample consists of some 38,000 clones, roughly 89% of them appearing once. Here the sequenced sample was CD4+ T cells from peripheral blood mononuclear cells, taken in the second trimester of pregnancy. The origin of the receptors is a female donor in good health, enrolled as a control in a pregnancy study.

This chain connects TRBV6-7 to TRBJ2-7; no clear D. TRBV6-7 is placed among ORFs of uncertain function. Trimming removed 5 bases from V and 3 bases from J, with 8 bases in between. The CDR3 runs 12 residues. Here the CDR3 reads CASSPYFYEQYF. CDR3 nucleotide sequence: TGTGCCAGCAGTCCTTACTTCTACGAGCAGTACTTC.

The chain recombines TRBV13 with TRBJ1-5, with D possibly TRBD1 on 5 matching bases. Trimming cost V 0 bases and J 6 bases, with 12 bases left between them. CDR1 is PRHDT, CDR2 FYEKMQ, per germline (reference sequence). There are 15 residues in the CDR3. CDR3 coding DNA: TGTGCCAGCAGCTTAGGGAACCAGGGTTTTCAGCCCCAGCATTTT. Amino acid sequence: CASSLGNQGFQPQHF.